The rows below give T cell receptor beta chains drawn from one sample of a study of blood T cell repertoires in COVID-19. TCRdb keeps only in-frame clones here, not all; method: immunoSEQ multiplex PCR. Of 87,000 or so clones in the sample, over 80% were seen once. The material sequenced was peripheral blood. Every receptor here comes from a woman in her 70s with acute or convalescent COVID-19. Each CDR3 is given with its conserved first and last residue. The order of the fields is D gene, clone size, J gene, V gene, CDR3 DNA, CDR3 protein. The D gene is left open where the match is weak. Not all rows give a size; the values are once, few, many and, for expanded clones, a class.

>NA|NA|TRBJ2-3|TRBV28
TGTGCCAGCAAACTCCCGGGCTCCGGGAATACGCAGTATTTT
CASKLPGSGNTQYF
>NA|NA|TRBJ1-2|TRBV20-1
TGCAGTGCTAGTGTAATCGGAGTAGATGGCTACACCTTC
CSASVIGVDGYTF
>NA|NA|TRBJ2-2|TRBV4-2
TGTGCCAGCAGCCAAGGTTCACTTAGTTACACCGGGGAGCTGTTTTTT
CASSQGSLSYTGELFF
>NA|few|TRBJ1-2|TRBV19
TGTGCCAGTCACGGGACGGGGGTCCCTAGATATGGCTACACCTTC
CASHGTGVPRYGYTF
>NA|once|TRBJ2-1|TRBV3-1/TRBV3-2
TGTGCCAGCAGCCCCCTCTTCAGGACAGTGCCGGCCTCGCACGGGGACACTCCCCCCGATGAGCAGTTCTTC
CASSPLFRTVPASHGDTPPDEQFF
>NA|NA|TRBJ1-1|TRBV6-5
TGTGCCAGCAGTTACTCTCCACGGGTCGGCACTGAAGCTTTCTTT
CASSYSPRVGTEAFF
>NA|NA|TRBJ2-5|TRBV10-3
TGTGCCATCAGTGTAAAGATGCGGGAGACCCAGTACTTC
CAISVKMRETQYF
>NA|NA|TRBJ2-7|TRBV25-1
TGTGCCAGCAGTGATCCTGGACAGTCCTACGAGCAGTACTTC
CASSDPGQSYEQYF
>NA|NA|TRBJ1-1|TRBV2
TGTGCCAGCAGTGAAGCCCCCGGGAGGAACACTGAAGCTTTCTTT
CASSEAPGRNTEAFF
>NA|NA|TRBJ1-2|TRBV7-8
TGTGCCAGCAGCCTACCTCTTGAAGCGGGTGGCTACACCTTC
CASSLPLEAGGYTF
>NA|NA|TRBJ2-2|TRBV10-1
TGCGCCAGCAGCCAAGGGGGTGCGAACACCGGGGAGCTGTTTTTT
CASSQGGANTGELFF
>TRBD1|few|TRBJ1-1|TRBV6-5
TGTGCCAGCAGGGTTACAGGGGGCATGGATACTGAAGCTTTCTTT
CASRVTGGMDTEAFF
>NA|NA|TRBJ1-2|TRBV12-5
TGTGCTAGTGGTTTAGGGGCTCACTATGGCTACACCTTC
CASGLGAHYGYTF
>TRBD1|NA|TRBJ2-3|TRBV2
TGTGCCAGCAGTGAGATCACCGGGACAGGGGGTGGTACGCAGTATTTT
CASSEITGTGGGTQYF
>TRBD1|NA|TRBJ1-6|TRBV2
TGTGCCAGCAGTGAGCGACAGGGCGGCTCACCCCTCCACTTT
CASSERQGGSPLHF
>NA|few|TRBJ1-2|TRBV19
TGTGCCAGTAGTATAGGATGGGGGGGCGCATCCTATGGCTACACCTTC
CASSIGWGGASYGYTF
>TRBD1|NA|TRBJ2-2|TRBV7-9
TGTGCCAGCAGCCACGGGACAGGGGCAGGTGGGGAGCTGTTTTTT
CASSHGTGAGGELFF
>TRBD2|NA|TRBJ2-1|TRBV11-2
TGTGCCAGCGGGGGGGTATGGCAGTTCTTC
CASGGVWQFF
>NA|NA|TRBJ2-3|TRBV5-1
TGCGCCAGCAATCCACTGGGGGGAAGCACAGATACGCAGTATTTT
CASNPLGGSTDTQYF
>TRBD2|NA|TRBJ2-3|TRBV7-2
TGTGCCAGCAGCTTAGTACTCAGCGGGGCGACAGATACGCAGTATTTT
CASSLVLSGATDTQYF
>NA|NA|TRBJ1-1|TRBV5-1
TGCGCCAGCAGCTTGTCCGGGGGGAACACTGAAGCTTTCTTT
CASSLSGGNTEAFF
>NA|NA|TRBJ1-1|TRBV12-3/TRBV12-4
TGTGCCAGCAGCTGGGGAGAGAACACTGAAGCTTTCTTT
CASSWGENTEAFF
>NA|NA|TRBJ2-3|TRBV5-4
TGTGCCAGCAGCCCGCGGGACTTCACAGATACGCAGTATTTT
CASSPRDFTDTQYF
>NA|NA|TRBJ1-1|TRBV28
TGTGCCAGCAGTCCAATCCCCGGGGGGGGTAGGACTGAAGCTTTCTTT
CASSPIPGGGRTEAFF
>NA|NA|TRBJ1-1|TRBV11-3
TGTGCCAGCAGCCCCCGGGACACTGAAGCTTTCTTT
CASSPRDTEAFF
>TRBD2|NA|TRBJ2-2|TRBV27
TGTGCCAGCAGTTTCGGACTAGAGAACACCGGGGAGCTGTTTTTT
CASSFGLENTGELFF
>NA|NA|TRBJ2-3|TRBV5-1
TGCGCCAGCAGCTCTACAGCGACAGACACAACAGATACGCAGTATTTT
CASSSTATDTTDTQYF
>TRBD2|NA|TRBJ2-1|TRBV5-1
TGCGCCAGCACATTTCTAGCGGGGGCCGCCAATGAGCAGTTCTTC
CASTFLAGAANEQFF
>TRBD1|NA|TRBJ1-1|TRBV27
TGTGCCAGCAGTCCGCAACAGGGGAGGACTGAAGCTTTCTTT
CASSPQQGRTEAFF
>TRBD1|NA|TRBJ2-7|TRBV6-1
TGTGCCAGCAGTGACCGGGACAGGGGGGCCTACGAGCAGTACTTC
CASSDRDRGAYEQYF
>NA|NA|TRBJ1-4|TRBV9
TGTGCCAGCAGCGTAGGCCAGGGGAGGGATGAAAAACTGTTTTTT
CASSVGQGRDEKLFF
>TRBD1|NA|TRBJ1-1|TRBV18
TGTGCCAGCTCACTTTTACAGGGGGCCGACACTGAAGCTTTCTTT
CASSLLQGADTEAFF
>NA|NA|TRBJ1-2|TRBV6-1
TGTGCCAGCAGTGAAGCGCCAGCTAACTATGGCTACACCTTC
CASSEAPANYGYTF
>NA|NA|TRBJ1-4|TRBV7-2
TGTGCCAGCAGCTTGAGAGGGGACACGAATGAAAAACTGTTTTTT
CASSLRGDTNEKLFF
>NA|NA|TRBJ1-3|TRBV19
TGTGCCAGTAGTCCCCTACAGTCCTCTGGAAACACCATATATTTT
CASSPLQSSGNTIYF
>NA|NA|TRBJ1-1|TRBV6-5
TGTGCCAGCACCCTGGAGGGGCACACTGAAGCTTTCTTT
CASTLEGHTEAFF
>NA|NA|TRBJ1-1|TRBV24-1
TGTGCCACCAGTCAGAACACTGAAGCTTTCTTT
CATSQNTEAFF
>TRBD1|NA|TRBJ2-2|TRBV19
TGTGCCAGTAGTAGAAACAGGGGAGCCGGGGAGCTGTTTTTT
CASSRNRGAGELFF
>NA|NA|TRBJ1-5|TRBV2
TGTGCCAGCAGTGAAAGGAGTATTCAGCCCCAGCATTTT
CASSERSIQPQHF
>NA|few|TRBJ2-1|TRBV6-1
TGTGCCAGCAGTGAAGCTCACGGACAGAGGCAGTTCTTC
CASSEAHGQRQFF
>NA|NA|TRBJ1-4|TRBV20-1
TGCAGTGCCCCGGGGGACGAAAAACTGTTTTTT
CSAPGDEKLFF
>NA|few|TRBJ1-2|TRBV9
TGTGCCAGCAGCCCGTGGGGGCTTTATGGCTACACCTTC
CASSPWGLYGYTF
>TRBD2|NA|TRBJ2-3|TRBV15
TGTGCCACCGCCCTTAAACTAGCGGGTGCCACAGATACGCAGTATTTT
CATALKLAGATDTQYF
>TRBD2|once|TRBJ2-1|TRBV4-1
TGCGCCAGCAGCCAAGAACTAGCGGGGGCCTACAATGAGCAGTTCTTC
CASSQELAGAYNEQFF
>NA|NA|TRBJ2-7|TRBV2
TGTGCCAGCAAAACGAGGGGGATCGGCTCCTACGAGCAGTACTTC
CASKTRGIGSYEQYF
>NA|few|TRBJ2-1|TRBV7-3
TGTGCCAGCAGCTTACAAGGGGGGGCCTTCGCTGAGCAGTTCTTC
CASSLQGGAFAEQFF
>NA|NA|TRBJ1-1|TRBV23-1
TGCGCCAGCAGCCACAGGGTGAACACTGAAGCTTTCTTT
CASSHRVNTEAFF
>NA|NA|TRBJ2-1|TRBV7-9
TGTGCCAGCAGCTCGCAGAAGAATGAGCAGTTCTTC
CASSSQKNEQFF
>NA|NA|TRBJ1-6|TRBV6-1
TGTGCCAGCGGGGAAGAATTGAGCTCCTATAATTCACCCCTCCACTTT
CASGEELSSYNSPLHF
>TRBD1|once|TRBJ2-3|TRBV4-1
TGCGCCAGCAGCCAAGATTATCGGACAGGGGACGCAGATACGCAGTATTTT
CASSQDYRTGDADTQYF
>NA|NA|TRBJ2-5|TRBV3-1/TRBV3-2
TGTGCCAGCAGCCAAGTTGCTAGCCAGGAGACCCAGTACTTC
CASSQVASQETQYF
>TRBD1|NA|TRBJ1-2|TRBV30
TGTGCCTGGAGTGTTTGGGGACAGGGAGGCTATGGCTACACCTTC
CAWSVWGQGGYGYTF
>NA|NA|TRBJ1-1|TRBV7-9
TGTGCCAGCAGTCAATTTGAGGAGACTGAAGCTTTCTTT
CASSQFEETEAFF
>TRBD1|NA|TRBJ1-2|TRBV28
TGTGCCAGCTCGACAGGGGGGGGGCTTTATGGCTACACCTTC
CASSTGGGLYGYTF
>NA|NA|TRBJ1-1|TRBV19
TGTGCCAGTAGTTTCCGGGAAAGGGACACTGAAGCTTTCTTT
CASSFRERDTEAFF
>NA|NA|TRBJ1-5|TRBV30
TGTGCCTGGACCAGGTCGGGGGATGTGAGCAATCAGCCCCAGCATTTT
CAWTRSGDVSNQPQHF
>NA|NA|TRBJ2-7|TRBV4-1
TGCGCCAGCAGTCCGAGGACAGTAAGCTCCTACGAGCAGTACTTC
CASSPRTVSSYEQYF
>NA|NA|TRBJ1-2|TRBV6-1
TGTGCCAGCAGTGAAGGGTTGAGCACGGTCTATGGCTACACCTTC
CASSEGLSTVYGYTF
>NA|NA|TRBJ1-1|TRBV20-1
TGCAGGCCCGGGGTTGAAGCTTTCTTT
CRPGVEAFF